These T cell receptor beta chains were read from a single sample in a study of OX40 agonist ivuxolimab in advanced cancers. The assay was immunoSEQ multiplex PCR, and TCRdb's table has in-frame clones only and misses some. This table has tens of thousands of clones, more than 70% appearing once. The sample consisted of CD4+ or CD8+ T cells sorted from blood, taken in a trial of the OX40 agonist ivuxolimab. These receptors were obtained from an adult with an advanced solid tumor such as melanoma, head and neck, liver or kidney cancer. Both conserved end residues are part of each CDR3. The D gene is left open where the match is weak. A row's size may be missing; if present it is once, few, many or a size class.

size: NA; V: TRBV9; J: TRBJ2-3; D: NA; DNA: TGTGCCAGCAGCCTTCTAGACGATACGCAGTATTTT; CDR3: CASSLLDDTQYF
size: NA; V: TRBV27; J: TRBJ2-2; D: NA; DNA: TGTGCCAGCAGTTTATCTGCCGGACGGATTGACACCGGGGAGCTGTTTTTT; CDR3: CASSLSAGRIDTGELFF
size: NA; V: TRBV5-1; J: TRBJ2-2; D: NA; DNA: TGCGCCAGCAGCTTGTTAGGTTGGACCGAGCTACCCGGGGAGCTGTTTTTT; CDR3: CASSLLGWTELPGELFF
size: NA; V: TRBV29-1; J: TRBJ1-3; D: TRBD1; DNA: TGCAGCGTTGAACGGCAGGGGGCTGGAAACACCATATATTTT; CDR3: CSVERQGAGNTIYF
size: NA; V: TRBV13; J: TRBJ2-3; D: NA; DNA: TGTGCCAGCAGCTTGTCGGGTGGAGATACGCAGTATTTT; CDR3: CASSLSGGDTQYF
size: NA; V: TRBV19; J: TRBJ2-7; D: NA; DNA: TGTGCCAGTAGTATTTCGGGGAGCTCCTACGAGCAGTACTTC; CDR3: CASSISGSSYEQYF
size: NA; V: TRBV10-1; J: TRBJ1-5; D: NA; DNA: TGCGCCAGCAGACGACAGATTAGCAATCAGCCCCAGCATTTT; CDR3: CASRRQISNQPQHF
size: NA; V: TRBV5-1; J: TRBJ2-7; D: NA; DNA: TGCGCCAGCAGCTTGATACAGGGCCACGAGCAGTACTTC; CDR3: CASSLIQGHEQYF
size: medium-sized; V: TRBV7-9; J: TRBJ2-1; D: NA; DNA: TGTGCCAGCAGCCTAATGTTCGACTGGAAAAATGAGCAGTTCTTC; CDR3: CASSLMFDWKNEQFF
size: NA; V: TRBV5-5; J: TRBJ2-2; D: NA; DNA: TGTGCCAGCAGCTTGGGGTACTCAGACCAACCGGACACCGGGGAGCTGTTTTTT; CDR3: CASSLGYSDQPDTGELFF
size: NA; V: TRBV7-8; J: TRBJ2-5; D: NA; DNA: TGTGCCACCTCCGGGACCCATGGACAAGAGACCCAGTACTTC; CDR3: CATSGTHGQETQYF
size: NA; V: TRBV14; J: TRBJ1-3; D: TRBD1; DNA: TGTGCCAGCAGCCAGATCGACAGGGGCCTCTCTGGAAACACCATATATTTT; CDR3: CASSQIDRGLSGNTIYF
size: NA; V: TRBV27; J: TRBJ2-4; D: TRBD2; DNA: TGTGCCAGCAGTTTGTTGGCGGGAGCCCCAGCCAAAAACATTCAGTACTTC; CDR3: CASSLLAGAPAKNIQYF
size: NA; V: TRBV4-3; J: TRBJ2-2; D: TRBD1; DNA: TGCGCCAGCAGCCCAGGGGACAGTTACGCCGATGACACCGGGGAGCTGTTTTTT; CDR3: CASSPGDSYADDTGELFF
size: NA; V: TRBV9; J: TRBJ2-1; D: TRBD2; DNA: TGTGCCAGCAGCGGCCTTAAGACTAGCGGGGTGGCGGGTGAGCAGTTCTTC; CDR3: CASSGLKTSGVAGEQFF
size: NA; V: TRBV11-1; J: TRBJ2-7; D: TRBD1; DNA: TGTGCCAGCAGCTTGGGACAGGGGGTACCCTACGAGCAGTACTTC; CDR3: CASSLGQGVPYEQYF
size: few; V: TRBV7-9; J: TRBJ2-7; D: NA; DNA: TGTGCCAGCAGCTCTGGACAGACCTACGAGCAGTACTTC; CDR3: CASSSGQTYEQYF
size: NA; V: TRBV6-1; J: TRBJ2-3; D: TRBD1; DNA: TGTGCCAGCAGTGAGCTGACAGGGCTCGGAGTAGATACGCAGTATTTT; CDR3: CASSELTGLGVDTQYF
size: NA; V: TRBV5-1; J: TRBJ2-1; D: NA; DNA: TGCGCCAGCAGCCCCGGGCTTGAGCAGTTCTTC; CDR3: CASSPGLEQFF
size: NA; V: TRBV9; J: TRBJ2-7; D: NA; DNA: TGTGCCAGCAGCTTCCATAGCGGAGGACTCTCCTACGAGCAGTACTTC; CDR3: CASSFHSGGLSYEQYF
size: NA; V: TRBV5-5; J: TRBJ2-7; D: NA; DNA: TGTGCCAGCAGCCCGGAGGGGGCCCTATACTACGAGCAGTACTTC; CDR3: CASSPEGALYYEQYF
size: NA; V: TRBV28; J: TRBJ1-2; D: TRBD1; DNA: TGTGCCAGCAGTTTGGACAGGGCTGGCTACACCTTC; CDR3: CASSLDRAGYTF
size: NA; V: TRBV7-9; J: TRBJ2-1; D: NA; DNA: TGTGCCAGCAGCTTAGTCTGGCTAGAAGTCGATGAGCAGTTCTTC; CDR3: CASSLVWLEVDEQFF
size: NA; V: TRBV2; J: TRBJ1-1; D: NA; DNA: TGTGCCAGCAGCCCCGGCCTGGGAGACACTGAAGCTTTCTTT; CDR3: CASSPGLGDTEAFF
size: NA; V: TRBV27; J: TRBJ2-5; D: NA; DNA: TGTGCCAGCAGTCGGGGGACGTTTAAAGGAGAGACCCAGTACTTC; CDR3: CASSRGTFKGETQYF
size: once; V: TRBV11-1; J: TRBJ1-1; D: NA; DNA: TGTGCCAGCAGCTTACGGGACCGATTTGGCGACACTGAAGCTTTCTTT; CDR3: CASSLRDRFGDTEAFF
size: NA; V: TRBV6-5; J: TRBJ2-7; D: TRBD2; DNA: TGTGCCAGCAGTTCCGGACTAGCGGGAGGCTACGAGCAGTACTTC; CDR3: CASSSGLAGGYEQYF
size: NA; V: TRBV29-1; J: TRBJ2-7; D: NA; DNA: TGCAGCGTTGAGGGCCTTCTCCCACGATACGAGCAGTACTTC; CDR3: CSVEGLLPRYEQYF
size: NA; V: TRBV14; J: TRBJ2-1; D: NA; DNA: TGTGCCAGCAGCCAAGAGAGGGGGAATGAGCAGTTCTTC; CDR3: CASSQERGNEQFF
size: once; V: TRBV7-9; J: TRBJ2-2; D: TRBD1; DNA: TGTGCCAGCAGAGGAACAGGGGCCCAGTCGAACACCGGGGAGCTGTTTTTT; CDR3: CASRGTGAQSNTGELFF
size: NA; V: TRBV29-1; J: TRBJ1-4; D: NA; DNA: TGCAGCGTTGAGTATTCAACTAATGAAAAACTGTTTTTT; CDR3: CSVEYSTNEKLFF
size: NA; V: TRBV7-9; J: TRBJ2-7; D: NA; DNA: TGTGCCAGCAGCTTATCATTGGGGGTAAAGGCCTACGAGCAGTACTTC; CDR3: CASSLSLGVKAYEQYF
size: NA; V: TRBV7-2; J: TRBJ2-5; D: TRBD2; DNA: TGTGCCAGCAAACTAGCGGGGGCGGAGACCCAGTACTTC; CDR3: CASKLAGAETQYF
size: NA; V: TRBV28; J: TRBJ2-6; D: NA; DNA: TGTGCCAGCAGCGCAAGGGACCTCTCTGGGGCCAACGTCCTGACTTTC; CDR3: CASSARDLSGANVLTF
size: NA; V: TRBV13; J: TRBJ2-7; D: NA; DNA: TGTGCCAGCAGCCAACTCCCCGGGGAGCAGTACTTC; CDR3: CASSQLPGEQYF
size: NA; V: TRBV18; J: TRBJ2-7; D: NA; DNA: TGTGCCAGCTCACCAGAGGGCGGGTCGGGCTACGAGCAGTACTTC; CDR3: CASSPEGGSGYEQYF
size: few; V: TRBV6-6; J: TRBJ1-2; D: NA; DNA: TGTGCCAGCAGTTCCGTGGACGGACGACTCTCTGGCTACACCTTC; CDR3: CASSSVDGRLSGYTF
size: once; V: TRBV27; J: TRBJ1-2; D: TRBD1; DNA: TGTGCCAGCAGTTTAACAGGGGGCGACTATGGCTACACCTTC; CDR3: CASSLTGGDYGYTF
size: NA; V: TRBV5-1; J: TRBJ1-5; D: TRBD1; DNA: TGCGCCAGCAGCCCGGGGACAGGGAATAGCAATCAGCCCCAGCATTTT; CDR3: CASSPGTGNSNQPQHF
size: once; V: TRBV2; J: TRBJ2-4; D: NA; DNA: TGTGCCAGCAGTGACGGTTCCGGGGCCAAAAACATTCAGTACTTC; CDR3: CASSDGSGAKNIQYF
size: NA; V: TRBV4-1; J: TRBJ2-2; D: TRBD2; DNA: TGCGCCAGCAGCCAAGGGCTAGCGGGAGCTGTCGGGGAGCTGTTTTTT; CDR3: CASSQGLAGAVGELFF
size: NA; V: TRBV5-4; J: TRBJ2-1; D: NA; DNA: TGTGCCAGCAGCTTTGGTCCCGCCTACAATGAGCAGTTCTTC; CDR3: CASSFGPAYNEQFF
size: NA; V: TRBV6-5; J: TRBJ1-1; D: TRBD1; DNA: TGTGCCAGCAGTGCTACAGGGGTCACTGAAGCTTTCTTT; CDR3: CASSATGVTEAFF
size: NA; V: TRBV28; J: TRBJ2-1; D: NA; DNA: TGTGCCAGCAGCTCCGACAGCTCCTACAATGAGCAGTTCTTC; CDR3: CASSSDSSYNEQFF
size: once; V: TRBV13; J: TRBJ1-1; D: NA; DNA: TGTGCCAGCAGCTTAGGGGGGCCTGAAGCTTTCTTT; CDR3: CASSLGGPEAFF
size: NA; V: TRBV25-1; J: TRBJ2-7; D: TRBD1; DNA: TGTGCCAGCAGTGGGGACCGGGACAGGGCCAACGAGCAGTACTTC; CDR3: CASSGDRDRANEQYF
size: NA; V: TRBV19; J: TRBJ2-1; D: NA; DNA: TGTGCCAGTAGTATCGGGGCCTCCTACAATGAGCAGTTCTTC; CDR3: CASSIGASYNEQFF
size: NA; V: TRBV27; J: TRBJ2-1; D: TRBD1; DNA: TGTGCCAGCGGTTGGACAGGGGACTACAATGAGCAGTTCTTC; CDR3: CASGWTGDYNEQFF
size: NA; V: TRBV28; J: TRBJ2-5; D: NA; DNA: TGTGCCAGCAGTTTCGGGGAGGTTAGAGGACCGGTCCCGGCGGAGACCCAGTACTTC; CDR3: CASSFGEVRGPVPAETQYF
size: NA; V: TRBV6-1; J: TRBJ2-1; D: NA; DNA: TGTGCCAGCAGTGAAAACAATGAGCAGTTCTTC; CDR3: CASSENNEQFF
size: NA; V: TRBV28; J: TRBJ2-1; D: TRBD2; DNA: TGTGCCAGCAGTCCGACTAGCGGGGGGTATGAGCAGTTCTTC; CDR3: CASSPTSGGYEQFF
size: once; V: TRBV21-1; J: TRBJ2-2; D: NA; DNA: TGTGCCAGCAGCAAGATATACACCGGGGAGCTGTTTTTT; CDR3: CASSKIYTGELFF
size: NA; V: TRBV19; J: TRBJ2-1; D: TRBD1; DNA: TGTGCCAGTAGTATTTCAGTAGGACAGGGTAATTACAATGAGCAGTTCTTC; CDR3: CASSISVGQGNYNEQFF
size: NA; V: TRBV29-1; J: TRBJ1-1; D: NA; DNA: TGCAGCGTTGAAGATGGAGACCCGAACACTGAAGCTTTCTTT; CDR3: CSVEDGDPNTEAFF
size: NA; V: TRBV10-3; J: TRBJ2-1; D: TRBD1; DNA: TGTGCCATCGCACCATCATCGGGACAGGGGGTCAATGAGCAGTTCTTC; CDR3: CAIAPSSGQGVNEQFF